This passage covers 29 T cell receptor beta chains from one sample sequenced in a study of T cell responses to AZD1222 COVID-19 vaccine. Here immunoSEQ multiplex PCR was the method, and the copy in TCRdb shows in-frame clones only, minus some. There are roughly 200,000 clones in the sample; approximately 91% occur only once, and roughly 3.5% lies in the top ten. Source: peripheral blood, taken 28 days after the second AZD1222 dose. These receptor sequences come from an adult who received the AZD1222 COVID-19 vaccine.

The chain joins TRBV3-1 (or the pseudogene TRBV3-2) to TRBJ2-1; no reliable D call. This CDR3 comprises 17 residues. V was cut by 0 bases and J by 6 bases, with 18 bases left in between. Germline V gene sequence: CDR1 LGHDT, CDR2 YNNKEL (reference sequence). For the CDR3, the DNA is TGTGCCAGCAGCCAAGATGTCGGAATTCCCCTGAGCAATGAGCAGTTCTTC. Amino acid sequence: CASSQDVGIPLSNEQFF.

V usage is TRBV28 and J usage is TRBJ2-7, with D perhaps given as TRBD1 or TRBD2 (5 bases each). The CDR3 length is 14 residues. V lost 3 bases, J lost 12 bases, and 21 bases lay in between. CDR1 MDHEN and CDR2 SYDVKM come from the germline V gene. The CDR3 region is CASSFEGLHKEVYF. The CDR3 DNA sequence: TGTGCCAGCAGTTTCGAGGGGCTACATAAGGAGGTGTACTTC.

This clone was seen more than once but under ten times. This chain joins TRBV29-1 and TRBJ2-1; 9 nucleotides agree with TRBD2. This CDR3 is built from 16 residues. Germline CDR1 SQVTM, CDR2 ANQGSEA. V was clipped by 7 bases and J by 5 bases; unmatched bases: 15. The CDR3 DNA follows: TGCAGCGGGGGACAGCCGGTCCTAGCGGGGAACAATGAGCAGTTCTTC. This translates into CSGGQPVLAGNNEQFF.

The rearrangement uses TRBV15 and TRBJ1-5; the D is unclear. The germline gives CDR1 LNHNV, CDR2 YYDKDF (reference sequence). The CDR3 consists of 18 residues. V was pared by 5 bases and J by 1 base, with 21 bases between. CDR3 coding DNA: TGTGCCACCAGCCCGGGGTGGTTGGGCATTGGAAGCAATCAGCCCCAGCATTTT. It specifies CATSPGWLGIGSNQPQHF.

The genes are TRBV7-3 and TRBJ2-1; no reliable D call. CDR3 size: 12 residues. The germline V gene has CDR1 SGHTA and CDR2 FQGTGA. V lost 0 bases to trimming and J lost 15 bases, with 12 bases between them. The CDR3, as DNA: TGTGCCAGCAGCTTAACTAAAGGTTATCTGTTCTTC. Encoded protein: CASSLTKGYLFF.

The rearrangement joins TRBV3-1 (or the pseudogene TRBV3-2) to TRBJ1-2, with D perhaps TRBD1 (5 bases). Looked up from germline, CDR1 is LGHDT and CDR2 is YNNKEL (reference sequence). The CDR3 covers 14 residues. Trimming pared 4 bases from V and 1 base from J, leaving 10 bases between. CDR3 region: CASSRQGLNYGYTF. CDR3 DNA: TGTGCCAGCAGCCGGCAGGGACTTAACTATGGCTACACCTTC.

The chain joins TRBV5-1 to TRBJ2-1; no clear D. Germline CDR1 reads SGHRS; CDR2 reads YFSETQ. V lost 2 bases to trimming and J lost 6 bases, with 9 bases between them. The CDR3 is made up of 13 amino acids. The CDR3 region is CASSFDGRNEQFF. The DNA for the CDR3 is TGCGCCAGCAGCTTTGACGGGCGCAATGAGCAGTTCTTC.

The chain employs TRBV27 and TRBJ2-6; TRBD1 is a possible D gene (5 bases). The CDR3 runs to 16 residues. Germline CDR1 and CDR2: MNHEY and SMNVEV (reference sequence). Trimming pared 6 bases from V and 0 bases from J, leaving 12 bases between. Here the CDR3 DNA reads TGTGCCAGCAGAGACAGCCTCTACTCTGGGGCCAACGTCCTGACTTTC. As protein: CASRDSLYSGANVLTF.

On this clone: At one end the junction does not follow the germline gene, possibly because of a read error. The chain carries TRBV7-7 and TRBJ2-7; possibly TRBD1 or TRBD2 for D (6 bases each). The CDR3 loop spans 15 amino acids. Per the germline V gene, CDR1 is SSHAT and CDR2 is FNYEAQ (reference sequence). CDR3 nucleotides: TGTGCTAGCAGCCGGGGGCTGGGCAGGGACTACGAGCAGTACTTC. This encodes CASSRGLGRDYEQYF.

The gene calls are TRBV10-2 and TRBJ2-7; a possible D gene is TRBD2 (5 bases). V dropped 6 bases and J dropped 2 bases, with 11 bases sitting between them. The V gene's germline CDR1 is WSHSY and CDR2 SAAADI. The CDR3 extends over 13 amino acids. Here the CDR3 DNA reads TGCGCCAGCAGCCGCGGACTCACCTACGAGCAGTACTTC. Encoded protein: CASSRGLTYEQYF.

DNA for the CDR3: TGTGCCAGTAGTATAGAGGAGCAGATACACAGCAATGAGCAGTTCTTC. This gives the protein CASSIEEQIHSNEQFF. V and J are TRBV19 and TRBJ2-1; D is unresolved. Germline CDR1 reads LNHDA; CDR2 reads SQIVND (reference sequence). CDR3 length equals 16 residues. Trimming stripped 0 bases from V and 6 bases from J, with 15 bases between.

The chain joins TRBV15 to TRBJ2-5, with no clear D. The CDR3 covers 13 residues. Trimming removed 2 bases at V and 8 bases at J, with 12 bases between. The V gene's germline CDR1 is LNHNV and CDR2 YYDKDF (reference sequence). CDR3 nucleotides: TGTGCCACCAGCAGAACCGCCTCACGCACCCAGTACTTC. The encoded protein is CATSRTASRTQYF. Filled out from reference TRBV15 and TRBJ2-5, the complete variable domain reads DAMVIQNPRYQVTQFGKPVTLSCSQTLNHNVMYWYQQKSSQAPKLLFHYYDKDFNNEADTPDNFQSRRPNTSFCFLDIRSPGLGDTAMYLCATSRTASRTQYFGPGTRLLVL.

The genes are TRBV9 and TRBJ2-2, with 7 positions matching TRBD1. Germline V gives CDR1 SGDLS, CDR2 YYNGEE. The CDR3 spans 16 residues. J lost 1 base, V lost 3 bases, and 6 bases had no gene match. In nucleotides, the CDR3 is TGTGCCAGCAGCGCGTCGCGACAGGGGAACACCGGGGAGCTGTTTTTT. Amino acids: CASSASRQGNTGELFF.

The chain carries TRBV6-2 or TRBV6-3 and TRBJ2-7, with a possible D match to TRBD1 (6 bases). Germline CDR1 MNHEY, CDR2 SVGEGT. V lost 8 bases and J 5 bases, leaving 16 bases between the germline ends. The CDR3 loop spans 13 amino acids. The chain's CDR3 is CASGRGQSHEQYF. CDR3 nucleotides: TGTGCCAGCGGCCGAGGACAGTCCCACGAGCAGTACTTC.

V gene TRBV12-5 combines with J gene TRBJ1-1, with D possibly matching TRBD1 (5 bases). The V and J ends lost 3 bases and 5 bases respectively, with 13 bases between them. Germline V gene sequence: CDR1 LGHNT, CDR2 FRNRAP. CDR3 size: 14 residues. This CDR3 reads CASGFEGARTEAFF. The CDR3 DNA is TGTGCTAGTGGTTTCGAAGGGGCGAGGACTGAAGCTTTCTTT. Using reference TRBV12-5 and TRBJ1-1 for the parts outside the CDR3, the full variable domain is DARVTQTPRHKVTEMGQEVTMRCQPILGHNTVFWYRQTMMQGLELLAYFRNRAPLDDSGMPKDRFSAEMPDATLATLKIQPSEPRDSAVYFCASGFEGARTEAFFGQGTRLTVV.

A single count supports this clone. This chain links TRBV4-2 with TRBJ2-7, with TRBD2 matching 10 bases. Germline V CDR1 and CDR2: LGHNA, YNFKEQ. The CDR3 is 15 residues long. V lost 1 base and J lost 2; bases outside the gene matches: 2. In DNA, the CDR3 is TGTGCCAGCAGCCAAGTACTAGCGGGGACCTACGAGCAGTACTTC. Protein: CASSQVLAGTYEQYF.

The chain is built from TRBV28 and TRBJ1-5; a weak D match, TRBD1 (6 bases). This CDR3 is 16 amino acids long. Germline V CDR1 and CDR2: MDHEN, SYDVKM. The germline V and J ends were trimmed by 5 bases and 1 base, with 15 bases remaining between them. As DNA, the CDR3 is TGTGCCAGCAGTCTCCGGACAGTGCGGAGCAATCAGCCCCAGCATTTT. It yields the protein CASSLRTVRSNQPQHF. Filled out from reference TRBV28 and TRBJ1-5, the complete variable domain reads DVKVTQSSRYLVKRTGEKVFLECVQDMDHENMFWYRQDPGLGLRLIYFSYDVKMKEKGDIPEGYSVSREKKERFSLILESASTNQTSMYLCASSLRTVRSNQPQHFGDGTRLSIL.

As DNA, the CDR3 is TGTGCCAGCAGCCAAGAAAGTCGGAATCAGCCCCAGCATTTT. It is translated as CASSQESRNQPQHF. The V call is TRBV3-1 (or the pseudogene TRBV3-2), the J call TRBJ1-5; no clear D gene. The V gene lost 0 bases and the J gene lost 4 bases, with 7 bases spanning the gap. The CDR3 spans 14 residues. CDR1 LGHDT and CDR2 YNNKEL come from the germline V gene (reference sequence).

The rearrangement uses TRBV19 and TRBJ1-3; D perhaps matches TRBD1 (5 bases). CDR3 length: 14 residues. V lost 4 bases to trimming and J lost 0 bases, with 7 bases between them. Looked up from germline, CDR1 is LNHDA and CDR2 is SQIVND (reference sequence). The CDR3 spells CASSNGGSGNTIYF. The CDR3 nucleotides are TGTGCCAGTAGTAATGGGGGCTCTGGAAACACCATATATTTT. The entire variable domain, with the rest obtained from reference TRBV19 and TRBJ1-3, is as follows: DGGITQSPKYLFRKEGQNVTLSCEQNLNHDAMYWYRQDPGQGLRLIYYSQIVNDFQKGDIAEGYSVSREKKESFPLTVTSAQKNPTAFYLCASSNGGSGNTIYFGEGSWLTVV.

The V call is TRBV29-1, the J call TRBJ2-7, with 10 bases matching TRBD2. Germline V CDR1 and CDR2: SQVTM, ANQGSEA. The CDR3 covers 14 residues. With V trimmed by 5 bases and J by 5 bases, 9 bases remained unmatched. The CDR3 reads CSVLPGLATDEQYF. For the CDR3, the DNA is TGCAGCGTTTTACCGGGACTAGCGACGGACGAGCAGTACTTC.

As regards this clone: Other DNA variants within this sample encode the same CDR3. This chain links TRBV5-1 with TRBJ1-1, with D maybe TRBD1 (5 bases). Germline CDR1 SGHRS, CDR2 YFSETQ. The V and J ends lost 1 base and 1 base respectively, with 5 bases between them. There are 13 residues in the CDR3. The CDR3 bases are TGCGCCAGCAGCTTGACAGGGAACACTGAAGCTTTCTTT. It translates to CASSLTGNTEAFF.

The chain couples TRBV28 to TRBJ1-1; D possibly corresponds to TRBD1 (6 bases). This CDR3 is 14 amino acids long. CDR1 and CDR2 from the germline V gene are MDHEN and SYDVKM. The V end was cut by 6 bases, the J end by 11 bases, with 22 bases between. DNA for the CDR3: TGTGCCAGCAGCCGGAAATCCGGGACAACGGAGGCTTTCTTT. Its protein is CASSRKSGTTEAFF.

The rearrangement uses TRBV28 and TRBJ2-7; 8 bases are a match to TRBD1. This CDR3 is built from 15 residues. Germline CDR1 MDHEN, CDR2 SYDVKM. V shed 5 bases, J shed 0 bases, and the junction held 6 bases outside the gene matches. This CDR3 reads CASSPWTGSSYEQYF. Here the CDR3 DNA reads TGTGCCAGCAGTCCCTGGACAGGGAGCTCCTACGAGCAGTACTTC.

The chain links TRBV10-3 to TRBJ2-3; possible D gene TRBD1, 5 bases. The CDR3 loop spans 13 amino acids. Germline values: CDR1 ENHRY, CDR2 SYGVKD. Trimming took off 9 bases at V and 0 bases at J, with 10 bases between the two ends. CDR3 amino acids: CAMAAGSTDTQYF. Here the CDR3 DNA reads TGTGCCATGGCGGCAGGGAGCACAGATACGCAGTATTTT.

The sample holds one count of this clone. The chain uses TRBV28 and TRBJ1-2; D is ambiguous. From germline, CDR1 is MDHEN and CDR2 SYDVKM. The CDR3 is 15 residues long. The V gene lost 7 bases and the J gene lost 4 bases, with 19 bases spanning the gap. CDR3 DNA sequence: TGTGCCAGCAAGGGAAGCCTAGGACGAGGCTATGGCTACACCTTC. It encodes CASKGSLGRGYGYTF.

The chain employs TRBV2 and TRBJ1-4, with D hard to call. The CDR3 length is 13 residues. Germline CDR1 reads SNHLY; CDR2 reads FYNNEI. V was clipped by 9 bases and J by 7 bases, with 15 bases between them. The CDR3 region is CARNRREGEKLFF. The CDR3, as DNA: TGTGCCAGAAACCGGCGGGAAGGTGAAAAACTGTTTTTT.

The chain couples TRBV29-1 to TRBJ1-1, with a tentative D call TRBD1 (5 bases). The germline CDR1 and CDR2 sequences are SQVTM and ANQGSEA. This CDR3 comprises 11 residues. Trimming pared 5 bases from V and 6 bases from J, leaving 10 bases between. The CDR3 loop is CSVWGVAEAFF. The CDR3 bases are TGCAGCGTTTGGGGGGTCGCTGAAGCTTTCTTT. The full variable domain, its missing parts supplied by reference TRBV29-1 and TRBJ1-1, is SAVISQKPSRDICQRGTSLTIQCQVDSQVTMMFWYRQQPGQSLTLIATANQGSEATYESGFVIDKFPISRPNLTFSTLTVSNMSPEDSSIYLCSVWGVAEAFFGQGTRLTVV.

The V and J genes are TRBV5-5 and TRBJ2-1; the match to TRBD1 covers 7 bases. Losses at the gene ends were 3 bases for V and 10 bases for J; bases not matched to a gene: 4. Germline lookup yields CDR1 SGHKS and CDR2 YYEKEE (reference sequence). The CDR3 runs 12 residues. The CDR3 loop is CASSSTGTEQFF. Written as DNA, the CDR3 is TGTGCCAGCAGCTCGACAGGGACCGAGCAGTTCTTC. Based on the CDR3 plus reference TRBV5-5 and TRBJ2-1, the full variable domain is DAGVTQSPTHLIKTRGQQVTLRCSPISGHKSVSWYQQVLGQGPQFIFQYYEKEERGRGNFPDRFSARQFPNYSSELNVNALLLGDSALYLCASSSTGTEQFFGPGTRLTVL.

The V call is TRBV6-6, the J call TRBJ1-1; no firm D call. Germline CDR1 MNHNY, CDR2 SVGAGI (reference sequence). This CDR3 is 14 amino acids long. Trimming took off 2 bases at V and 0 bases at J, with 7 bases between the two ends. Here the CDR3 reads CASSYNFMNTEAFF. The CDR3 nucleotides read TGTGCCAGCAGTTACAATTTCATGAACACTGAAGCTTTCTTT.